The 2 T cell receptor beta chains given below trace back to one sample, sequenced in a study of OX40 agonist ivuxolimab in advanced cancers. Sequencing was performed with immunoSEQ multiplex PCR; in TCRdb, only in-frame clones are kept and a portion is missing. The data hold about 89,000 clones, with over 75% observed a single time. The sequencing here drew on CD4+ or CD8+ T cells sorted from blood, taken in a trial of the OX40 agonist ivuxolimab. Receptor source: an adult with an advanced solid tumor such as melanoma, head and neck, liver or kidney cancer.

This rearrangement joins TRBV7-8 to TRBJ2-5; tentative D call: TRBD2 (6 bases). The CDR3 contains 15 residues. CDR1 SGHVS and CDR2 FQNEAQ come from the germline V gene. V lost 1 base to trimming and J lost 5 bases, with 14 bases between them. The CDR3 is CASSLVGGAGETQYF. For the CDR3, the DNA is TGTGCCAGCAGCTTAGTCGGCGGGGCCGGGGAGACCCAGTACTTC.

V gene TRBV19 combines with J gene TRBJ1-2, with D unresolved. The CDR3 contains 15 residues. The V end was cut by 5 bases, the J end by 2 bases, with 15 bases between. Germline V gives CDR1 LNHDA, CDR2 SQIVND (reference sequence). The CDR3 region is CASSARLDPNYGYTF. In nucleotides, the CDR3 is TGTGCCAGTAGTGCCAGGCTTGATCCAAACTATGGCTACACCTTC.